The entry that follows covers one T cell receptor (beta chain) sequence. Antigen unknown. This CDR3 is 19 amino acids long. Per germline, CDR1 LGHDT and CDR2 YNNKEL (reference sequence). J gave up 2 bases and V 0 bases, and 14 bases lay outside the gene matches. The sample belongs to a study of blood T cells in healthy people across ages. Regarding the study as a whole: One million T cells yielded diversity estimates that were considered underestimates. Reliance upon unsorted PBMCs precluded definitive naive versus antigen-experienced comparison. In older individuals, TCR beta diversity per million T cells was lower, falling roughly linearly with age. Naive T cell percentage showed a strong correlation with the diversity of TCR beta.

For the second PCR, which ran for 7 to 11 cycles, a sample-barcoded 5' primer and a J-beta primer mix were used. TCRdb reprocessed the 5' RACE reads with MiXCR, giving one entry per CDR3 protein. The sample has 730,000 or so distinct CDR3 sequences, roughly two fifths seen once. The receptor comes from an older man in good health. The sample consisted of blood. The chain recombines TRBV3-1 with TRBJ2-3, with 7 bases identical to TRBD1. The CDR3 DNA reads as TGTGCCAGCAGCCAAGAAAGGGGGCAGGCTCTAAAGGCCACAGATACGCAGTATTTT. This gives the protein CASSQERGQALKATDTQYF.